These T cell receptor beta chains were read from a single sample in a study of shared clonotypes between healthy human individuals. Measured with immunoSEQ multiplex PCR; TCRdb has only the in-frame clones, and not every one. This table has about 800,000 clones, 96% appearing once. The specimen sequenced was naive CD8+ T cells sorted from blood. The source of these receptors is a young man in good health. Both conserved end residues are part of each CDR3. A D gene is named only where the DNA matches it firmly. Clone size, where shown, is once, few, many, or a class for clones that have expanded.

clone_size: -; j_call: TRBJ2-3; d_call: TRBD2; v_call: TRBV15; cdr3_aa: CATSPRTSGRGSTDTQYF; cdr3_nt: TGTGCCACCAGCCCTCGGACTAGCGGGAGGGGGAGCACAGATACGCAGTATTTT
clone_size: -; j_call: TRBJ2-1; d_call: TRBD2; v_call: TRBV19; cdr3_aa: CASSIAVTSGDEQFF; cdr3_nt: TGTGCCAGTAGTATAGCTGTGACTAGCGGGGATGAGCAGTTCTTC
clone_size: -; j_call: TRBJ2-7; d_call: -; v_call: TRBV7-9; cdr3_aa: CASRGTPYEQYF; cdr3_nt: TGTGCCAGCAGAGGGACGCCCTACGAGCAGTACTTC
clone_size: -; j_call: TRBJ2-7; d_call: -; v_call: TRBV29-1; cdr3_aa: CSVGGAESTYEQYF; cdr3_nt: TGCAGCGTTGGGGGTGCGGAGTCGACCTACGAGCAGTACTTC
clone_size: -; j_call: TRBJ2-5; d_call: TRBD1; v_call: TRBV7-9; cdr3_aa: CASSRRQGAGETQYF; cdr3_nt: TGTGCCAGCAGCCGCCGTCAGGGGGCAGGGGAGACCCAGTACTTC
clone_size: once; j_call: TRBJ2-2; d_call: -; v_call: TRBV19; cdr3_aa: CASSVHFSLNTGELFF; cdr3_nt: TGTGCCAGTAGTGTCCACTTCTCACTTAACACCGGGGAGCTGTTTTTT
clone_size: -; j_call: TRBJ2-7; d_call: TRBD1; v_call: TRBV29-1; cdr3_aa: CSVAQQGIHEQYF; cdr3_nt: TGCAGCGTTGCGCAACAGGGGATACACGAGCAGTACTTC
clone_size: -; j_call: TRBJ2-7; d_call: -; v_call: TRBV10-3; cdr3_aa: CAISARDSALPYF; cdr3_nt: TGTGCCATCAGTGCCCGGGACTCCGCCTTGCCGTACTTC
clone_size: -; j_call: TRBJ2-2; d_call: TRBD2; v_call: TRBV27; cdr3_aa: CASLGLAASNTGELFF; cdr3_nt: TGTGCCAGCCTAGGACTAGCGGCCTCGAACACCGGGGAGCTGTTTTTT
clone_size: few; j_call: TRBJ2-7; d_call: TRBD1; v_call: TRBV28; cdr3_aa: CASGGQGMNEQYF; cdr3_nt: TGTGCCAGCGGGGGACAGGGAATGAACGAGCAGTACTTC
clone_size: -; j_call: TRBJ2-5; d_call: -; v_call: TRBV7-2; cdr3_aa: CASSLTMGAGSQGKTQYF; cdr3_nt: TGTGCCAGCAGCCTTACCATGGGGGCCGGGTCTCAGGGGAAGACCCAGTACTTC
clone_size: -; j_call: TRBJ1-3; d_call: TRBD1; v_call: TRBV6-5; cdr3_aa: CASSAGQGQNTIYF; cdr3_nt: TGTGCCAGCAGTGCGGGACAGGGTCAAAACACCATATATTTT
clone_size: -; j_call: TRBJ2-7; d_call: -; v_call: TRBV7-9; cdr3_aa: CASSSTGTIYEQYF; cdr3_nt: TGTGCCAGCAGCTCAACCGGGACCATCTACGAGCAGTACTTC
clone_size: -; j_call: TRBJ2-7; d_call: TRBD1; v_call: TRBV27; cdr3_aa: CASSLGAPGQGPREQYF; cdr3_nt: TGTGCCAGCAGTTTAGGGGCTCCGGGACAGGGCCCGCGCGAGCAGTACTTC
clone_size: -; j_call: TRBJ2-4; d_call: -; v_call: TRBV27; cdr3_aa: CASSALTGTLEDIQYF; cdr3_nt: TGTGCCAGCAGTGCACTCACCGGGACCTTAGAGGACATTCAGTACTTC
clone_size: -; j_call: TRBJ2-5; d_call: TRBD2; v_call: TRBV15; cdr3_aa: CATSRGRRETLGSETQYF; cdr3_nt: TGTGCCACCAGCAGAGGGCGGCGGGAGACGTTGGGTTCGGAGACCCAGTACTTC
clone_size: -; j_call: TRBJ2-7; d_call: TRBD1; v_call: TRBV4-1; cdr3_aa: CASSQALGQAVEQYF; cdr3_nt: TGCGCCAGCAGCCAAGCTCTCGGACAGGCCGTCGAGCAGTACTTC
clone_size: -; j_call: TRBJ1-1; d_call: -; v_call: TRBV6-5; cdr3_aa: CASSPRGGRNTEAFF; cdr3_nt: TGTGCCAGCAGTCCCCGGGGGGGAAGGAACACTGAAGCTTTCTTT
clone_size: -; j_call: TRBJ2-3; d_call: TRBD2; v_call: TRBV29-1; cdr3_aa: CSVELVAGGKTDTQYF; cdr3_nt: TGCAGCGTTGAATTGGTAGCGGGAGGGAAGACAGATACGCAGTATTTT
clone_size: -; j_call: TRBJ2-7; d_call: -; v_call: TRBV15; cdr3_aa: CATSRGRGSYEQYF; cdr3_nt: TGTGCCACCAGCAGGGGCAGGGGCTCCTACGAGCAGTACTTC
clone_size: -; j_call: TRBJ2-1; d_call: -; v_call: TRBV27; cdr3_aa: CASSFPYNEQFF; cdr3_nt: TGTGCCAGCAGTTTTCCATACAATGAGCAGTTCTTC
clone_size: -; j_call: TRBJ2-7; d_call: -; v_call: TRBV7-9; cdr3_aa: CASSVPSEWDKYYEQYF; cdr3_nt: TGTGCCAGCAGCGTGCCTAGCGAGTGGGACAAGTACTACGAGCAGTACTTC
clone_size: -; j_call: TRBJ2-1; d_call: -; v_call: TRBV6-6; cdr3_aa: CASTDRAGGPYNEQFF; cdr3_nt: TGTGCCAGCACCGACAGGGCGGGGGGACCCTACAATGAGCAGTTCTTC
clone_size: -; j_call: TRBJ2-7; d_call: TRBD2; v_call: TRBV5-6; cdr3_aa: CASSPSGSIQQYF; cdr3_nt: TGTGCCAGCAGCCCTAGCGGGAGTATTCAGCAGTACTTC
clone_size: -; j_call: TRBJ2-7; d_call: -; v_call: TRBV6-1; cdr3_aa: CASSEEYSPYEQYF; cdr3_nt: TGTGCCAGCAGTGAAGAGTACAGCCCCTACGAGCAGTACTTC
clone_size: few; j_call: TRBJ2-7; d_call: -; v_call: TRBV18; cdr3_aa: CASSPISGTGHEQYF; cdr3_nt: TGTGCCAGCTCACCCATTAGCGGGACAGGCCACGAGCAGTACTTC
clone_size: -; j_call: TRBJ2-1; d_call: TRBD1; v_call: TRBV5-4; cdr3_aa: CASSWGQGEQFF; cdr3_nt: TGTGCCAGCAGCTGGGGACAGGGAGAGCAGTTCTTC
clone_size: -; j_call: TRBJ1-4; d_call: -; v_call: TRBV19; cdr3_aa: CASGWGYEKLFF; cdr3_nt: TGTGCCAGCGGGTGGGGATATGAAAAACTGTTTTTT
clone_size: -; j_call: TRBJ2-1; d_call: TRBD1; v_call: TRBV7-9; cdr3_aa: CASSLDETGADEQFF; cdr3_nt: TGTGCCAGCAGCTTAGATGAGACAGGGGCCGATGAGCAGTTCTTC
clone_size: -; j_call: TRBJ1-1; d_call: -; v_call: TRBV9; cdr3_aa: CASSEQGLTEAFF; cdr3_nt: TGTGCCAGCAGCGAGCAGGGTCTCACTGAAGCTTTCTTT
clone_size: -; j_call: TRBJ2-1; d_call: -; v_call: TRBV9; cdr3_aa: CASSPSGAYNEQFF; cdr3_nt: TGTGCCAGCAGCCCTTCCGGTGCCTACAATGAGCAGTTCTTC
clone_size: -; j_call: TRBJ1-5; d_call: TRBD1; v_call: TRBV5-1; cdr3_aa: CASSLDPRGGTGDQPQHF; cdr3_nt: TGCGCCAGCAGCTTGGATCCTCGGGGCGGGACAGGGGATCAGCCCCAGCATTTT
clone_size: once; j_call: TRBJ2-1; d_call: -; v_call: TRBV10-3; cdr3_aa: CAISDVGKQYNEQFF; cdr3_nt: TGTGCCATCAGTGACGTCGGGAAGCAGTACAATGAGCAGTTCTTC
clone_size: -; j_call: TRBJ1-1; d_call: TRBD1; v_call: TRBV30; cdr3_aa: CAWTTGGDTEAFF; cdr3_nt: TGTGCCTGGACCACAGGGGGGGACACTGAAGCTTTCTTT
clone_size: once; j_call: TRBJ2-1; d_call: -; v_call: TRBV29-1; cdr3_aa: CSAEYRANEQFF; cdr3_nt: TGCAGCGCTGAATACAGGGCCAATGAGCAGTTCTTC
clone_size: -; j_call: TRBJ2-7; d_call: TRBD1; v_call: TRBV27; cdr3_aa: CASSLSPGQGAYEQYF; cdr3_nt: TGTGCCAGCAGTTTATCGCCGGGACAGGGAGCCTACGAGCAGTACTTC
clone_size: -; j_call: TRBJ2-1; d_call: -; v_call: TRBV5-1; cdr3_aa: CASSLSASYNEQFF; cdr3_nt: TGCGCCAGCAGCTTGTCGGCCTCCTACAATGAGCAGTTCTTC
clone_size: -; j_call: TRBJ2-4; d_call: TRBD2; v_call: TRBV7-9; cdr3_aa: CASSTGGREPGPAKNIQYF; cdr3_nt: TGTGCCAGCAGCACCGGCGGGCGGGAGCCTGGTCCAGCCAAAAACATTCAGTACTTC
clone_size: -; j_call: TRBJ1-1; d_call: TRBD1; v_call: TRBV9; cdr3_aa: CASRRTGETEAFF; cdr3_nt: TGTGCCAGCAGAAGGACAGGGGAAACTGAAGCTTTCTTT
clone_size: once; j_call: TRBJ2-1; d_call: -; v_call: TRBV9; cdr3_aa: CASSLGLSNEQFF; cdr3_nt: TGTGCCAGCAGCCTGGGACTTTCTAATGAGCAGTTCTTC
clone_size: -; j_call: TRBJ2-1; d_call: -; v_call: TRBV7-9; cdr3_aa: CASSSGLNNEQFF; cdr3_nt: TGTGCCAGCAGCTCAGGACTTAACAATGAGCAGTTCTTC